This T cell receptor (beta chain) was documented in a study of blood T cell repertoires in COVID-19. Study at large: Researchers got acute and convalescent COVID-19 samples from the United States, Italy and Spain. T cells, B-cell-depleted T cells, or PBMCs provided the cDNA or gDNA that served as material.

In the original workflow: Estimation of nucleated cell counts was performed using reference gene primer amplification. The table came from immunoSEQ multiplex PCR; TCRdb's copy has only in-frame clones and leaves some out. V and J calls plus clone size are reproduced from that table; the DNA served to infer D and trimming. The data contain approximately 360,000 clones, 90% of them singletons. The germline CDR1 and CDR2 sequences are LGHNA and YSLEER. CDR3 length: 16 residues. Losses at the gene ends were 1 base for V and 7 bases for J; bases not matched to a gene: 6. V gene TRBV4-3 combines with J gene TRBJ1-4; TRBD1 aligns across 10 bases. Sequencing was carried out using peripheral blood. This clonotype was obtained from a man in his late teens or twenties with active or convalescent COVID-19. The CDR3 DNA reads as TGCGCCAGCAGCCAAGGGGCAGGGACAGGGGCTGAAAAACTGTTTTTT. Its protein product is CASSQGAGTGAEKLFF.